One T cell receptor beta chain is described in this entry. Its antigen is still unknown. No much larger clonotype is one base removed from it; base qualities were not supplied. TCRbeta CDR3 regions were amplified from genomic DNA using the immunoSEQ Assay, a bias-controlled multiplex PCR. As for how the authors treated the data: The number of nucleated cells in each sample was estimated from the amplification of reference gene primers within the assay. To quantify the absolute abundance of each unique TCRbeta CDR3 rearrangement, sequence reads were collapsed and filtered. For each sample, productive Simpson clonality was calculated by taking the square root of Simpson's diversity index across productive rearrangements. TCRdb provides this immuneACCESS table in a form limited to in-frame rearrangements. Some clones are lacking; in checked studies, under half of them reflect an unresolved V gene, and why the rest are absent is not known. The V and J calls and the clone size are those of that table, but D and trimming were determined from the DNA. The sample profile shows around 200,000 clones; 86% of them were found once. The ten largest clones take up roughly 20% of the sample.

The data were taken from a study of blood T cell repertoires in COVID-19 (dated by TCRdb to 2019 to 2021). Notes on the research overall: Samples covering the acute and convalescent phases of COVID-19 were provided by collaborators in the United States, Italy and Spain. The sample metadata nearly always contained a de-identified subject ID, COVID-19 status, age in years and sex. Where HLA class I and class II types were available, the types were taken from metadata supplied by the sample provider, not from assay-based typing. Samples came from the ongoing ImmuneRACE study (first 160 participants) plus 1,254 subjects from 6 global collaborators. Subjects who had been exposed to COVID-19, were actively infected with it, or had recovered from it provided the deeply sampled blood TCRbeta repertoires that made up the dataset. The prospective study material was composed of cDNA or gDNA derived from T cells, B-cell-depleted T cells, or PBMCs. The repertoires were released in a freely available public database meant as a resource for research on the immune response to SARS-CoV-2.

The collaborating institutions used their own protocols to collect whole blood in K2EDTA tubes. For TCRbeta analysis, collaborators shipped samples as frozen whole blood, isolated PBMCs, or DNA extracted from either of those sample types. V and J are truncated by 6 bases and 10 bases respectively, leaving an intervening sequence of 16 bases. CDR1 is given as SGHTA and CDR2 as FQGNSA, both from the germline V gene. The CDR3 goes from the cysteine to the phenylalanine over 14 residues. Only CDR3 DNA is held: 42 bases, read in frame from base 1. Results the study describes overall, beyond this receptor: The quantity of clinical and demographic metadata differed by source and by participant and was supplied without curation.

The rearrangement combines TRBV7-2 with TRBJ1-6; the D gene is possibly TRBD1, with 6 bases matching. The sequence was collected from a man between 65 and 79 years old with active or convalescent COVID-19. The sequenced sample was peripheral blood. The CDR3 amino acid sequence is: CASRPQGIRSPLHF. The DNA reads TGTGCCAGCAGACCTCAGGGGATTAGGTCACCCCTCCACTTT.